The present T cell receptor beta chain was sequenced within a study of CD8 T cells in Susac syndrome. The V gene's germline CDR1 is SEHNR and CDR2 FQNEAQ (reference sequence). V was clipped by 5 bases and J by 1 base, with 14 bases between them. The CDR3 is 16 residues long. RNA, at about 0.45 to 1 ug, was reverse transcribed with random hexamers. The amplification used immunoSEQ multiplex PCR on TCR beta CDR3; it spanned 54 Vbeta and 13 Jbeta. TCRdb processed the immunoSEQ multiplex PCR reads anew with MiXCR; each CDR3 protein has one entry. Of some 400,000 distinct CDR3 sequences in the sample, around 85% were seen once. CD8+ and CD4+ T cells were negatively isolated; TEMRA cells were FACS-enriched.

The sequencing sample was made of CD8+ T cells from PBMCs. This TCR was recovered from a human donor with multiple sclerosis. The chain carries TRBV7-9 and TRBJ2-2, with D maybe TRBD2 (6 bases). In DNA, the CDR3 is TGTGCCAGCAGCCCAACCGGGCGGGGGAACACCGGGGAGCTGTTTTTT. Translated, it gives CASSPTGRGNTGELFF.